These 3 T cell receptor beta chains share one sample of origin, sequenced in a study of T cell responses to AZD1222 COVID-19 vaccine (dated by TCRdb to about 2021). Library creation used the immunoSEQ multiplex PCR assay. Drawn from immuneACCESS, this table holds only the in-frame rearrangements with V and J called that TCRdb kept. Clones are partly lost; checked studies trace under half to an unresolved V gene and leave the rest unexplained. The sample table lists 90,000 or so clones, 70% to 90% of them with a count of one. The biggest ten clones account for roughly 19% of the sample. Reading the label with the study, this specimen's time point is: baseline before first vaccination. The material was peripheral blood, obtained on day 0 of AZD1222 vaccination. The receptors were sampled from an adult in good health.

This sequence joins TRBV3-1 (or the pseudogene TRBV3-2) and TRBJ2-7; D not certain. Germline V gives CDR1 LGHDT, CDR2 YNNKEL (reference sequence). This CDR3 spans 12 amino acids. Trimming pared 1 base from V and 6 bases from J, leaving 7 bases between. Here the CDR3 reads CASSQVGVEQYF. CDR3 in DNA: TGTGCCAGCAGCCAAGTTGGGGTCGAGCAGTACTTC.

Comment on this clone: Other DNA variants within this sample encode the same CDR3. The J gene is TRBJ2-1, the V gene TRBV5-1; 12 nucleotides agree with TRBD2. Germline V gives CDR1 SGHRS, CDR2 YFSETQ. The ends lost 3 bases at V and 7 bases at J; junction bases unmatched: 5. CDR3 length: 15 amino acids. The CDR3 reads CASSSLAGGPNEQFF. As DNA, the CDR3 is TGCGCCAGCAGCTCCCTAGCGGGAGGGCCGAATGAGCAGTTCTTC.

The V call is TRBV6-5, the J call TRBJ2-3; D not resolved. V dropped 4 bases and J dropped 5 bases, with 4 bases sitting between them. CDR1 and CDR2 (germline): MNHEY, SVGAGI. This CDR3 contains 11 residues. This CDR3 is CASSFRDTQYF. The CDR3, as DNA: TGTGCCAGCAGTTTTAGAGATACGCAGTATTTT.